The source of this T cell receptor beta chain is a study of STAT5B mutations in CD4+ large granular lymphocyte leukemia. The V end was cut by 3 bases, the J end by 1 base, with 10 bases between. Germline V gene data show CDR1 as LNHDA and CDR2 as SQIVND (reference sequence). This CDR3 has 14 residues. The table came from immunoSEQ multiplex PCR; TCRdb's copy has only in-frame clones and leaves some out. Among 40,000 to 55,000 clones listed, about four fifths were seen once. This clone has just a few counts. Sequencing was carried out using CD4+ T cells from blood buffy coats. The source of this sequence is a human donor in good health. The chain combines TRBV19 with TRBJ2-7; D is uncertain. CDR3 coding DNA: TGTGCCAGTAGTATGGGCTACAAATCCTACGAGCAGTACTTC. The encoded protein is CASSMGYKSYEQYF. The whole variable domain, remainder taken from reference TRBV19 and TRBJ2-7, is DGGITQSPKYLFRKEGQNVTLSCEQNLNHDAMYWYRQDPGQGLRLIYYSQIVNDFQKGDIAEGYSVSREKKESFPLTVTSAQKNPTAFYLCASSMGYKSYEQYFGPGTRLTVT.